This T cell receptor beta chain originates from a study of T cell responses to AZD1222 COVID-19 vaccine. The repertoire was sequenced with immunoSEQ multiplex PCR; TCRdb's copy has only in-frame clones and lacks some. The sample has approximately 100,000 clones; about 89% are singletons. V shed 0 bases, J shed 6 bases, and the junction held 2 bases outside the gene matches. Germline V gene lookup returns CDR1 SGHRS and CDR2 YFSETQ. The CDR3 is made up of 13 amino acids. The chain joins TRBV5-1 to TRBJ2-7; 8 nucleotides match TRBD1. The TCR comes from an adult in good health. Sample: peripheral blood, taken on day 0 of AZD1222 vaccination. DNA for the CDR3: TGCGCCAGCAGCTTGGGACAGGGGCGCGAGCAGTACTTC. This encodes CASSLGQGREQYF. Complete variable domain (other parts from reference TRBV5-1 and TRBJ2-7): KAGVTQTPRYLIKTRGQQVTLSCSPISGHRSVSWYQQTPGQGLQFLFEYFSETQRNKGNFPGRFSGRQFSNSRSEMNVSTLELGDSALYLCASSLGQGREQYFGPGTRLTVT.